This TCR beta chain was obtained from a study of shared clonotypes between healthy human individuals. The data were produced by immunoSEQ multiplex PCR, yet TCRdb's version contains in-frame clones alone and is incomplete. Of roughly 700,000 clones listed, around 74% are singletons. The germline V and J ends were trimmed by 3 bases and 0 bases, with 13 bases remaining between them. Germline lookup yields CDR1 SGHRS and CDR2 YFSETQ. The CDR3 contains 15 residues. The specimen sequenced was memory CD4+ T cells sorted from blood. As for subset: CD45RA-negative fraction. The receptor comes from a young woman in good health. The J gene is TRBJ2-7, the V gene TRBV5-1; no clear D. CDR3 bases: TGCGCCAGCAGCTCCCCTACCACGAGCTCCTACGAGCAGTACTTC. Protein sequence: CASSSPTTSSYEQYF.